Listed here are 24 T cell receptor beta chains from one sample, sequenced in a study of cytomegalovirus exposure and HLA in healthy donors. PCR employed 60 Vbeta and 13 Jbeta primers. The table came from immunoSEQ multiplex PCR; TCRdb's copy has only in-frame clones and leaves some out. The sample contains 150,000 to 200,000 clones, over 60% of which appear only once. The specimen was PBMCs. The source is a man aged 35 to 55 in good health and CMV-seronegative.

The V and J genes are TRBV19 and TRBJ1-1, with a weak D call TRBD1 (6 bases). Trimming removed 8 bases at V and 5 bases at J, with 12 bases between. Germline-derived CDR1 and CDR2 are LNHDA and SQIVND (reference sequence). CDR3 length: 12 residues. The CDR3 DNA follows: TGTGCCAGTCGCACAGGGCAAACTGAAGCTTTCTTT. Translating gives CASRTGQTEAFF.

This chain links TRBV15 with TRBJ1-6; TRBD1 might be the D (6 bases). CDR3 length: 17 residues. Germline V lookup: CDR1 LNHNV, CDR2 YYDKDF (reference sequence). Between the trimmed V and J ends, which lost 5 bases and 7 bases, there was a span of 21 bases. Here the CDR3 reads CATSRSGQDSDNSPLHF. Written as DNA, the CDR3 is TGTGCCACCAGCCGATCGGGTCAGGACAGCGACAATTCACCCCTCCACTTT.

CDR3 nucleotide sequence: TGTGCCAGCAGCTTAGGGAGCGGATTTGATGAGCAGTTCTTC. This sequence encodes CASSLGSGFDEQFF. The chain has TRBV7-9 and TRBJ2-1; TRBD2 is a possible D gene (5 bases). Trimming removed 1 base from V and 8 bases from J, with 12 bases in between. The CDR3 is 14 amino acids. Germline lookup yields CDR1 SEHNR and CDR2 FQNEAQ (reference sequence). The full variable domain, in which reference TRBV7-9 and TRBJ2-1 provide the parts outside the CDR3, is DTGVSQNPRHKITKRGQNVTFRCDPISEHNRLYWYRQTLGQGPEFLTYFQNEAQLEKSRLLSDRFSAERPKGSFSTLEIQRTEQGDSAMYLCASSLGSGFDEQFFGPGTRLTVL.

The CDR3 sequence: CAWSGSNTIYF. CDR3 DNA: TGTGCCTGGAGTGGTAGCAACACCATATATTTT. This chain connects TRBV30 to TRBJ1-3; D is undetermined. Between the trimmed V and J ends, which lost 1 base and 7 bases, there was a span of 5 bases. CDR3 length: 11 residues. Germline V gene data show CDR1 as GTSNPN and CDR2 as SVGIG (reference sequence).

With regard to this clone: This CDR3 is also generated by other DNA sequences in the sample. This chain connects TRBV2 to TRBJ1-1, with D possibly being TRBD1 (5 bases). V was pared by 3 bases and J by 4 bases, with 9 bases between. Germline lookup yields CDR1 SNHLY and CDR2 FYNNEI. The CDR3 length is 13 residues. CDR3 nucleotide sequence: TGTGCCAGCAGTGAGCGGGGGGGCACTGAAGCTTTCTTT. This translates into CASSERGGTEAFF.

V and J are TRBV12-5 and TRBJ2-3; 7 nucleotides align to TRBD2. The germline gives CDR1 LGHNT, CDR2 FRNRAP. J was trimmed by 9 bases and V by 5 bases; bases with no gene match: 11. CDR3 length equals 14 residues. CDR3 in amino acids: CASGPPGLPPTQYF. The CDR3 nucleotides read TGTGCTAGTGGTCCTCCGGGACTACCTCCCACGCAGTATTTT.

The rearrangement links TRBV5-8 to TRBJ2-5; 12 positions agree with TRBD1. The CDR3 sequence is 17 residues long. CDR1 is SGHTS, CDR2 YDEGEE, per germline. Unmatched junction bases numbered 7, after V lost 0 bases and J lost 4 bases. CDR3 region: CASSLGSGQGAGETQYF. DNA of the CDR3: TGTGCCAGCAGCTTGGGGTCGGGACAGGGGGCTGGAGAGACCCAGTACTTC.

This clone was seen only a few times. This sequence joins TRBV19 and TRBJ1-5; 10 nucleotides align to TRBD1. The CDR3 extends over 14 amino acids. Trimming at V came to 4 bases and at J to 7 bases, leaving 4 bases not matched to a gene. Germline CDR1 is LNHDA and CDR2 is SQIVND (reference sequence). The CDR3 is CASSTPGQGQPQHF. The CDR3 DNA reads TGTGCCAGTAGTACCCCGGGACAGGGGCAGCCCCAGCATTTT. Full variable domain (missing parts from reference TRBV19 and TRBJ1-5): DGGITQSPKYLFRKEGQNVTLSCEQNLNHDAMYWYRQDPGQGLRLIYYSQIVNDFQKGDIAEGYSVSREKKESFPLTVTSAQKNPTAFYLCASSTPGQGQPQHFGDGTRLSIL.

A single count supports this clone. J is TRBJ2-5 and V is TRBV14; 8 bases agree with TRBD2. The J call is uncertain, as TRBJ2-7 better fits the DNA end. The CDR3 spans 15 residues. CDR1 SGHDN and CDR2 FVKESK come from the germline V gene. Here the CDR3 reads CASSGPGTSDSEQYF. The CDR3 DNA follows: TGTGCCAGCAGCGGACCCGGGACTAGTGATTCCGAGCAGTACTTC.

V and J are TRBV5-1 and TRBJ1-2; no firm D call. This CDR3 has 14 amino acids. Trimming shortened V by 4 bases and J by 4 bases, and 14 bases separated the two germline ends. From germline, CDR1 is SGHRS and CDR2 YFSETQ. The CDR3 reads CASSGWGGVYGYTF. The CDR3 coding sequence is TGCGCCAGCAGCGGGTGGGGAGGCGTCTATGGCTACACCTTC. The whole variable domain, remainder taken from reference TRBV5-1 and TRBJ1-2, is KAGVTQTPRYLIKTRGQQVTLSCSPISGHRSVSWYQQTPGQGLQFLFEYFSETQRNKGNFPGRFSGRQFSNSRSEMNVSTLELGDSALYLCASSGWGGVYGYTFGSGTRLTVV.

This chain connects TRBV7-8 to TRBJ1-1; 9 nucleotides match TRBD1. The CDR3 is made up of 16 amino acids. Germline V lookup: CDR1 SGHVS, CDR2 FQNEAQ. V was pared by 5 bases and J by 6 bases, with 13 bases of the junction left unmatched. This CDR3 reads CASSPAGGQGFPEAFF. The CDR3, as DNA: TGTGCCAGCAGCCCAGCAGGGGGACAGGGCTTTCCTGAAGCTTTCTTT.

The rearrangement uses TRBV6-5 and TRBJ2-5, with 11 bases lining up with TRBD2. Trimming removed 2 bases from V and 2 bases from J; junction bases left unmatched: 4. The CDR3 has 16 amino acids. Per germline, CDR1 MNHEY and CDR2 SVGAGI. The CDR3, as DNA: TGTGCCAGCAGTTACGGGCGACTAGCGGGACAAGAGACCCAGTACTTC. It encodes CASSYGRLAGQETQYF.

This clone was counted once. This chain links TRBV19 with TRBJ2-7; D possibly corresponds to TRBD2 (6 bases). Germline V gene sequence: CDR1 LNHDA, CDR2 SQIVND (reference sequence). Trimming left V 5 bases short and J 3 bases short, with 17 bases between. The CDR3 sequence is 15 residues long. The CDR3 nucleotides are TGTGCCAGTAGTCGGAAGACGGGGGTATTCTACGAGCAGTACTTC. It yields the protein CASSRKTGVFYEQYF.

The sample holds one count of this clone. V is TRBV5-1 and J is TRBJ1-1; TRBD1 might be the D (6 bases). The CDR3 is 14 residues long. CDR1 is SGHRS and CDR2 is YFSETQ in the germline V gene. V was trimmed by 4 bases and J by 4 bases, leaving 14 bases between them. The CDR3 nucleotides are TGCGCCAGCAGCCCCGAGGGGGGGGCCACTGAAGCTTTCTTT. Amino acid sequence: CASSPEGGATEAFF.

This clone appeared once. V and J are TRBV10-3 and TRBJ2-5, with 12 bases fitting TRBD2. The ends lost 6 bases at V and 3 bases at J; junction bases unmatched: 5. In germline, CDR1 is ENHRY, CDR2 SYGVKD. This CDR3 region has 15 residues. The CDR3 nucleotides read TGTGCCATCAGGAAGACTAGCGGGAGTAAAGAGACCCAGTACTTC. Encoded protein: CAIRKTSGSKETQYF.

The rearrangement links TRBV5-8 to TRBJ2-7, with TRBD2 matching over 11 bases. This CDR3 comprises 15 residues. In germline, CDR1 is SGHTS, CDR2 YDEGEE. The V segment lost 3 bases and the J segment 9 bases; nucleotides outside the gene matches: 11. CDR3: CASSSGTSGKSGQYF. The CDR3 nucleotides are TGTGCCAGCAGCTCGGGGACTAGCGGCAAATCAGGGCAGTACTTC.

The chain links TRBV7-8 to TRBJ2-7, with D possibly matching TRBD2 (5 bases). Germline CDR1 SGHVS, CDR2 FQNEAQ. The CDR3 contains 14 residues. V shed 1 base and J shed 2 bases, with 9 bases lying between them. The DNA of the CDR3 is TGTGCCAGCAGCTTAGTGCCGGGGACCTACGAGCAGTACTTC. This encodes CASSLVPGTYEQYF.

The chain is built from TRBV6-1 and TRBJ1-4, with TRBD1 matching over 12 bases. V was pared by 4 bases and J by 7 bases, with 10 bases of the junction left unmatched. Germline-derived CDR1 and CDR2 are MNHNS and SASEGT. This CDR3 spans 17 amino acids. The CDR3 protein is CASSATGQGAFGEKLFF. CDR3 in DNA: TGTGCCAGCAGTGCCACGGGACAGGGGGCCTTTGGTGAAAAACTGTTTTTT.

The rearrangement joins TRBV19 to TRBJ1-1, with D maybe TRBD1 (5 bases). CDR3 length: 16 amino acids. Trimming stripped 7 bases from V and 1 base from J, with 19 bases between. CDR1 is LNHDA, CDR2 SQIVND, per germline (reference sequence). The CDR3 spells CASTLSGAAKNTEAFF. The CDR3 DNA reads as TGTGCCAGTACCCTAAGTGGGGCAGCTAAGAACACTGAAGCTTTCTTT.

This clone was counted a single time. As DNA, the CDR3 is TGTGCCAGCTCACCACTGCGGCAGGGGCGGACCGGGGAGCTGTTTTTT. Its protein is CASSPLRQGRTGELFF. This chain uses TRBV18 with TRBJ2-2, with D maybe TRBD1 (6 bases). Germline V gene data show CDR1 as KGHSH and CDR2 as LQKENI. CDR3 length equals 16 residues. The ends were cut back, 1 base at V and 5 bases at J, with 14 bases in the middle.

The rearrangement uses TRBV2 and TRBJ2-1; 8 nucleotides align to TRBD2. The V and J ends lost 7 bases and 4 bases, in that order; junction bases with no gene match: 9. CDR3 size: 15 residues. CDR1 is SNHLY and CDR2 is FYNNEI in the germline V gene. Here the CDR3 reads CASNKPGLVYNEQFF. The CDR3 nucleotides read TGTGCCAGCAATAAACCGGGACTAGTATACAATGAGCAGTTCTTC.

The gene calls are TRBV5-1 and TRBJ2-6, with no clear D. V dropped 5 bases and J dropped 2 bases, with 5 bases sitting between them. This CDR3 spans 13 amino acids. Germline V CDR1 and CDR2: SGHRS, YFSETQ. The chain's CDR3 is CASRSAGANVLTF. The CDR3 DNA sequence: TGCGCCAGCAGATCAGCTGGGGCCAACGTCCTGACTTTC. Together with reference TRBV5-1 and TRBJ2-6, the CDR3 gives the full variable domain: KAGVTQTPRYLIKTRGQQVTLSCSPISGHRSVSWYQQTPGQGLQFLFEYFSETQRNKGNFPGRFSGRQFSNSRSEMNVSTLELGDSALYLCASRSAGANVLTFGAGSRLTVL.

The rearrangement joins TRBV11-2 to TRBJ2-1; possible D gene TRBD2, 6 bases. The V end lost 1 base, the J end lost 6 bases, and 10 bases lay between the germline ends. Germline V lookup: CDR1 SGHAT, CDR2 FQNNGV. CDR3 length: 14 amino acids. The CDR3 bases are TGTGCCAGCAGCTTAGGACTAGTGGGCAATGAGCAGTTCTTC. Residues: CASSLGLVGNEQFF.

This clone was seen a few times. The chain carries TRBV6-5 and TRBJ2-7; tentative D call: TRBD2 (6 bases). There are 14 residues in the CDR3. Germline CDR1 reads MNHEY; CDR2 reads SVGAGI. Trimming removed 0 bases from V and 6 bases from J, with 12 bases in between. CDR3 sequence (DNA): TGTGCCAGCAGTTACTCGACTGGGGGGTCCGAGCAGTACTTC. Amino acids: CASSYSTGGSEQYF.